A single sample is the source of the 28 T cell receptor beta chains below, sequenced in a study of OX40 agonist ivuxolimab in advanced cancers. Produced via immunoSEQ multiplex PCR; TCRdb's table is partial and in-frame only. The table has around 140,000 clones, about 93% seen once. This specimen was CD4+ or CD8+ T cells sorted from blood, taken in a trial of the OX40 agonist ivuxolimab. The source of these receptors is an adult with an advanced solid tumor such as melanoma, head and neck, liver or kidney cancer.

The CDR3: CASSGMTSNTEAFF. The DNA for the CDR3 is TGTGCCAGCAGCGGGATGACGTCGAACACTGAAGCTTTCTTT. The chain uses TRBV7-9 and TRBJ1-1; D gene unclear. V was cut by 5 bases and J by 1 base, with 11 bases left in between. The CDR3 spans 14 residues. Germline assignment: CDR1 SEHNR and CDR2 FQNEAQ (reference sequence).

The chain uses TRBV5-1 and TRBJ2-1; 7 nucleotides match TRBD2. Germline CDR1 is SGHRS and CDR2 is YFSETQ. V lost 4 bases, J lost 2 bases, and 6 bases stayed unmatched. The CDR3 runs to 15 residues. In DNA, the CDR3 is TGCGCCAGCAGCCTGAGGAGCGGGGCCTACAATGAGCAGTTCTTC. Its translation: CASSLRSGAYNEQFF. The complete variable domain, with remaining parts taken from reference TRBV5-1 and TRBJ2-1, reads KAGVTQTPRYLIKTRGQQVTLSCSPISGHRSVSWYQQTPGQGLQFLFEYFSETQRNKGNFPGRFSGRQFSNSRSEMNVSTLELGDSALYLCASSLRSGAYNEQFFGPGTRLTVL.

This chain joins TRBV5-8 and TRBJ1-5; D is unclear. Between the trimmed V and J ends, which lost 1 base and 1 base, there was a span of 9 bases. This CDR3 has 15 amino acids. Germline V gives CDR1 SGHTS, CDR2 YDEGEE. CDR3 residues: CASSLRWQSNQPQHF. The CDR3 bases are TGTGCCAGCAGCTTGAGGTGGCAGAGCAATCAGCCCCAGCATTTT.

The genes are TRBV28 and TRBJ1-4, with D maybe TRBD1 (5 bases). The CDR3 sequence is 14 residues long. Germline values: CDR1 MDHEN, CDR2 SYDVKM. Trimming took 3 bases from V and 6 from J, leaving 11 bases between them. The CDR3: CASSFREWDEKLFF. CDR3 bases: TGTGCCAGCAGTTTCAGGGAGTGGGATGAAAAACTGTTTTTT.

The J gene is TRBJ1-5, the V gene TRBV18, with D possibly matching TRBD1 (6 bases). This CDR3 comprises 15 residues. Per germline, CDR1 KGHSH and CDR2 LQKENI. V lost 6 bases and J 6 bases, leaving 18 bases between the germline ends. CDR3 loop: CASSGPLEGGQPQHF. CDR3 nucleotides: TGTGCCAGCTCCGGCCCCCTAGAAGGGGGTCAGCCCCAGCATTTT.

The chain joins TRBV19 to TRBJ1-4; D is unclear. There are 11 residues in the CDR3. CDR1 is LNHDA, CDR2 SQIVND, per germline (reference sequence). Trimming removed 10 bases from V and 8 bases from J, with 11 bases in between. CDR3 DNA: TGTGCCACCACGGTAGGGGAAAAACTGTTTTTT. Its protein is CATTVGEKLFF.

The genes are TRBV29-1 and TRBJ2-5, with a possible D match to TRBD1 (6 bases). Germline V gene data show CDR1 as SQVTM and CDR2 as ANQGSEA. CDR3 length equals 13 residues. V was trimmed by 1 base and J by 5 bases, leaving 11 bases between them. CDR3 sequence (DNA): TGCAGCGTTGAAGTGAGCCAGGGGGAGACCCAGTACTTC. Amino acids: CSVEVSQGETQYF.

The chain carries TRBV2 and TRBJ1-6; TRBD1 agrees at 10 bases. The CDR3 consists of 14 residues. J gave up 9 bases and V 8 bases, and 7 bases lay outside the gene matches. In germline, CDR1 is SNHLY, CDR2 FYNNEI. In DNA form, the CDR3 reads TGTGCCAGCGGCGGACAGGGGGATGGTTCACCCCTCCACTTT. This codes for CASGGQGDGSPLHF.

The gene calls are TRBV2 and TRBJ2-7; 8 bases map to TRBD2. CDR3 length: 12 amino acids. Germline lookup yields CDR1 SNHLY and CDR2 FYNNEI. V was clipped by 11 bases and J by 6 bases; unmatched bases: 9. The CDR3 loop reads CAGRSGGVEQYF. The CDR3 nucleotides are TGTGCCGGCCGCTCGGGGGGGGTCGAGCAGTACTTC.

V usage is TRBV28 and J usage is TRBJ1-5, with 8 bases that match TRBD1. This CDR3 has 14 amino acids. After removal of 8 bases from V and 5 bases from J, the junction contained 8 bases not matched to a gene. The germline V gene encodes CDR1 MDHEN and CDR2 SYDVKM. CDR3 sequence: CASGETGDHQPQHF. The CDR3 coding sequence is TGTGCCAGCGGAGAGACAGGGGACCATCAGCCCCAGCATTTT.

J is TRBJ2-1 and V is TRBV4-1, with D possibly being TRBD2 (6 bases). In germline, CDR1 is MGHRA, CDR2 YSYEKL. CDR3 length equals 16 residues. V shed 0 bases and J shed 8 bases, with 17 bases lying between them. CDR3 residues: CASSQDLASIRDEQFF. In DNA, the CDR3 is TGCGCCAGCAGCCAAGACCTAGCGTCCATTCGGGATGAGCAGTTCTTC.

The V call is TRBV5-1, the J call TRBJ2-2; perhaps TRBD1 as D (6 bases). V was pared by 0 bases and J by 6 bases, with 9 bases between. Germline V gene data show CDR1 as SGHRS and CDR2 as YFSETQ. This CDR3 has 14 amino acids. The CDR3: CASSLDRVAGELFF. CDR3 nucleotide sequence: TGCGCCAGCAGCTTGGACAGGGTCGCCGGGGAGCTGTTTTTT.

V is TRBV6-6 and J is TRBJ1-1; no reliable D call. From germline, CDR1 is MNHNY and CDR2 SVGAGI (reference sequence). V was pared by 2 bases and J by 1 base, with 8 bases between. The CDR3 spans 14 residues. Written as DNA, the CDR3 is TGTGCCAGCAGTTACCCCGCAGGGAACACTGAAGCTTTCTTT. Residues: CASSYPAGNTEAFF.

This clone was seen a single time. The CDR3 DNA sequence: TGCGCCAGCAGCCAAGATGGGGGGGGACTAGCGGGAGTAGATACGCAGTATTTT. Translating it yields CASSQDGGGLAGVDTQYF. The V call is TRBV4-1, the J call TRBJ2-3, with 14 bases matching TRBD2. Germline V gene lookup returns CDR1 MGHRA and CDR2 YSYEKL. The CDR3 totals 18 residues. The trim removed 0 bases at V and 5 bases at J, leaving 7 bases unmatched.

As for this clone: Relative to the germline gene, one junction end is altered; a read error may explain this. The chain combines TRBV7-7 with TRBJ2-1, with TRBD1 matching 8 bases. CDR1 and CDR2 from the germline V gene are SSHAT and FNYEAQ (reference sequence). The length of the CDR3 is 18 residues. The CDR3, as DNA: TGTGCTAGCAGCTTCTTCCCGCCGACAGGGGATTCCTACAATGAGCAGTTCTTC. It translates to CASSFFPPTGDSYNEQFF.

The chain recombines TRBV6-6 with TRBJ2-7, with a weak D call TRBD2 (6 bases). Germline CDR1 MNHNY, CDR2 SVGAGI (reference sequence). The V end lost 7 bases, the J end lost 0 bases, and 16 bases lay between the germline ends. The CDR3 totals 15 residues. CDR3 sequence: CASKPLAGSSYEQYF. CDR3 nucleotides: TGTGCCAGCAAACCCCTGGCGGGGAGCTCCTACGAGCAGTACTTC.

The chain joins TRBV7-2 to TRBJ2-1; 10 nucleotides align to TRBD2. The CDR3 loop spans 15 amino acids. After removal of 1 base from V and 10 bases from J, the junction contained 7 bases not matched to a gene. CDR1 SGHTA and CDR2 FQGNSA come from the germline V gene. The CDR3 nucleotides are TGTGCCAGCAGCTTAGAGTCTAGCGGGGGTAAGGAGCAGTTCTTC. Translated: CASSLESSGGKEQFF.

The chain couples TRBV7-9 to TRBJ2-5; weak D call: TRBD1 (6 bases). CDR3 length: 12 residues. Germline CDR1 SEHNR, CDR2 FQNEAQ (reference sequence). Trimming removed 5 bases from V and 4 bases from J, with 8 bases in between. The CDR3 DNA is TGTGCCAGCAGCCAACAGGGAGAGACCCAGTACTTC. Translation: CASSQQGETQYF.

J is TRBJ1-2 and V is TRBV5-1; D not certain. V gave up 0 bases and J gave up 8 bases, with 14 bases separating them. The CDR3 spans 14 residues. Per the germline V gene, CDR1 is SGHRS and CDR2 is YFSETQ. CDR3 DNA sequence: TGCGCCAGCAGCTTGGCCACGGCAGACGCCGGCTACACCTTC. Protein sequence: CASSLATADAGYTF.

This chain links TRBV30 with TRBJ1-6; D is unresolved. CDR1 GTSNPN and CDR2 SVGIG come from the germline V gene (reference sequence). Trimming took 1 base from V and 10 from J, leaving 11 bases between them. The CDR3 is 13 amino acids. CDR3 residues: CAWSGLGQSPLHF. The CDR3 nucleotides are TGTGCCTGGAGTGGGCTCGGTCAATCACCCCTCCACTTT.

The CDR3 loop is CASSVDTVGADTQYF. DNA for the CDR3: TGTGCCAGCAGCGTAGATACGGTAGGGGCAGATACGCAGTATTTT. V is TRBV9 and J is TRBJ2-3; D perhaps matches TRBD1 (5 bases). CDR3 length: 15 residues. V lost 0 bases and J lost 4, with 12 bases in between. Germline V gene data show CDR1 as SGDLS and CDR2 as YYNGEE.

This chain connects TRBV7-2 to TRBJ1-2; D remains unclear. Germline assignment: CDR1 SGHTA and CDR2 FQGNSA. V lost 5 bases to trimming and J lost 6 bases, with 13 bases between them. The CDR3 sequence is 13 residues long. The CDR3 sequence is CASSTRPRDGYTF. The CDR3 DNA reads TGTGCCAGCAGCACTCGTCCCCGGGATGGCTACACCTTC.

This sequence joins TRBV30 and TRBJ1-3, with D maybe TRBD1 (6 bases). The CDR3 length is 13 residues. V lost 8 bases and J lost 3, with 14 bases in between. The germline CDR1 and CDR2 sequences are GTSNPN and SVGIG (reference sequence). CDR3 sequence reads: CAHGGAGGNTIYF. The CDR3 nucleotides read TGTGCCCATGGGGGGGCGGGTGGAAACACCATATATTTT.

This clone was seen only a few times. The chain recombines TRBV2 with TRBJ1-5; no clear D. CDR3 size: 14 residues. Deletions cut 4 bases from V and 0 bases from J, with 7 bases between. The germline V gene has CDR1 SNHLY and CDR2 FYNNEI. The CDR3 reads CASSGIVSNQPQHF. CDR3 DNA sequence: TGTGCCAGCAGTGGCATTGTTAGCAATCAGCCCCAGCATTTT.

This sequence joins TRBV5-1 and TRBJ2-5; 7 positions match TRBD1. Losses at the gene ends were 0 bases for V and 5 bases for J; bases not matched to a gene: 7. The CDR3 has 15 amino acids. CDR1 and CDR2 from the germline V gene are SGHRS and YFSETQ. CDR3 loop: CASSLEQGSGETQYF. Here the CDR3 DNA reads TGCGCCAGCAGCTTGGAACAGGGGTCAGGGGAGACCCAGTACTTC.

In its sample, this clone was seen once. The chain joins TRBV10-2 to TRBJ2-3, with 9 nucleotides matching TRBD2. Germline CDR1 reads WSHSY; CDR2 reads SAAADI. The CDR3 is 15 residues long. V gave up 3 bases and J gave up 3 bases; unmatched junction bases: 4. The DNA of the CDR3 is TGCGCCAGCAGTGAAGGCGGGGGGGCTACAGATACGCAGTATTTT. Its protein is CASSEGGGATDTQYF.

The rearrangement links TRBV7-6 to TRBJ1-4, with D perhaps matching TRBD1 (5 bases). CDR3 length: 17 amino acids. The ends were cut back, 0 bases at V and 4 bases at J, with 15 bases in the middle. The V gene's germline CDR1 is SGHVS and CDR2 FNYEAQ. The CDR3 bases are TGTGCCAGCAGCTTAGCGCCTTTCGGAGGGGTTAATGAAAAACTGTTTTTT. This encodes CASSLAPFGGVNEKLFF.

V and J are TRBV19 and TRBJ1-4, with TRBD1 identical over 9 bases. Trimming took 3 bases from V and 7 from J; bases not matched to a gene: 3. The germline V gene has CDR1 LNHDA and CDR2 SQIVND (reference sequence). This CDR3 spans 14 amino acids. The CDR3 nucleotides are TGTGCCAGTAGTATTGGGGGACAGGGTGAAAAACTGTTTTTT. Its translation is CASSIGGQGEKLFF.